This entry lists 15 T cell receptor beta chains sequenced from one sample in a study of control samples from healthy donors and cancer patients. Clones were sequenced by immunoSEQ multiplex PCR, and TCRdb holds only the in-frame ones, with some missing. This table holds 150,000 to 200,000 clones, roughly 94% found once. Sequencing used blood. All receptors derive from a woman in her thirties or forties in good health.

This rearrangement joins TRBV6-6 to TRBJ2-7; D is tentatively TRBD1 or TRBD2 (6 bases each). Germline assignment: CDR1 MNHNY and CDR2 SVGAGI (reference sequence). The V end was cut by 2 bases, the J end by 4 bases, with 9 bases between. This CDR3 contains 13 residues. The CDR3: CASSYRGRYEQYF. CDR3 DNA: TGTGCCAGCAGTTACAGGGGGAGGTACGAGCAGTACTTC.

This clone was picked up a small number of times. The chain links TRBV6-2 or TRBV6-3 to TRBJ2-1; D call uncertain. The CDR3 is 12 amino acids. Germline CDR1 reads MNHEY; CDR2 reads SVGEGT. V gave up 2 bases and J gave up 4 bases, with 3 bases separating them. CDR3 sequence reads: CASSYGYNEQFF. CDR3 nucleotide sequence: TGTGCCAGCAGTTACGGGTACAATGAGCAGTTCTTC.

V usage is TRBV6-4 and J usage is TRBJ2-1, with no clear D. This CDR3 is built from 13 residues. The germline gives CDR1 MRHNA, CDR2 SNTAGT. Between the trimmed V and J ends, which lost 5 bases and 4 bases, there was a span of 9 bases. This chain's CDR3 is CASSRTEYNEQFF. CDR3 in DNA: TGTGCCAGCAGTCGGACGGAGTACAATGAGCAGTTCTTC.

This clone has a single count. The chain is built from TRBV3-1 (or the pseudogene TRBV3-2) and TRBJ2-1; perhaps TRBD2 as D (5 bases). Trimming cost V 2 bases and J 6 bases, with 17 bases left between them. The CDR3 covers 16 residues. The germline V gene encodes CDR1 LGHDT and CDR2 YNNKEL (reference sequence). The CDR3 sequence: CASSQSSGALPNEQFF. The DNA of the CDR3 is TGTGCCAGCAGCCAATCAAGCGGAGCACTGCCCAATGAGCAGTTCTTC.

This clone showed up just once. The V gene is TRBV19, the J gene TRBJ1-4, with 10 bases lining up with TRBD1. Germline-derived CDR1 and CDR2 are LNHDA and SQIVND (reference sequence). CDR3 length equals 15 residues. The ends lost 5 bases at V and 8 bases at J; junction bases unmatched: 8. This CDR3 is CASSRPGTGEEKLFF. DNA for the CDR3: TGTGCCAGTAGTCGACCCGGGACAGGGGAAGAAAAACTGTTTTTT.

The V and J genes are TRBV6-4 and TRBJ2-1; D is possibly TRBD1 or TRBD2 (5 bases each). This CDR3 region has 14 residues. Trimming removed 5 bases from V and 7 bases from J, with 15 bases in between. CDR1 is MRHNA, CDR2 SNTAGT, per germline. In DNA form, the CDR3 reads TGTGCCAGCAGTCGGGGCAGGGAAGGTAATGAGCAGTTCTTC. Translated, it gives CASSRGREGNEQFF.

This chain connects TRBV7-2 to TRBJ1-1; D might be TRBD1 (5 bases). With 5 bases removed from V and 4 bases from J, the gap between germline ends came to 17 bases. The CDR3 has 15 amino acids. The germline V gene encodes CDR1 SGHTA and CDR2 FQGNSA. The CDR3 bases are TGTGCCAGCAGCCTACAGCCAGGGTCTCGCACTGAAGCTTTCTTT. This sequence encodes CASSLQPGSRTEAFF. Together with reference TRBV7-2 and TRBJ1-1, the CDR3 gives the full variable domain: GAGVSQSPSNKVTEKGKDVELRCDPISGHTALYWYRQSLGQGLEFLIYFQGNSAPDKSGLPSDRFSAERTGGSVSTLTIQRTQQEDSAVYLCASSLQPGSRTEAFFGQGTRLTVV.

This chain uses TRBV29-1 with TRBJ1-1; D might be TRBD1 (6 bases). In germline, CDR1 is SQVTM, CDR2 ANQGSEA. The CDR3 is 13 residues long. V lost 8 bases, J lost 3 bases, and 16 bases lay in between. DNA of the CDR3: TGCAGCTCGAGGGCCTCAGGGGACACTGAAGCTTTCTTT. It yields the protein CSSRASGDTEAFF.

Comment on this clone: The same CDR3 is also encoded by other DNA sequences in this sample. V and J are TRBV5-6 and TRBJ1-1, with D perhaps matching TRBD1 (6 bases). Trimming took off 4 bases at V and 5 bases at J, with 12 bases between the two ends. The CDR3 is 13 amino acids. Germline V gene sequence: CDR1 SGHDT, CDR2 YYEEEE. CDR3 residues: CASSTGHPTEAFF. The CDR3 DNA reads TGTGCCAGCAGCACGGGACACCCGACTGAAGCTTTCTTT.

The chain combines TRBV20-1 with TRBJ2-5; D unresolved. The V end was cut by 3 bases, the J end by 0 bases, with 14 bases between. Germline CDR1 reads DFQATT; CDR2 reads SNEGSKA (reference sequence). CDR3 length: 15 residues. The CDR3 sequence: CSASPVRGDQETQYF. The CDR3 bases are TGCAGTGCTAGTCCCGTTCGTGGGGACCAAGAGACCCAGTACTTC.

This chain links TRBV7-8 with TRBJ1-2; D perhaps matches TRBD1 (5 bases). Germline assignment: CDR1 SGHVS and CDR2 FQNEAQ. This CDR3 region has 12 residues. The V end was cut by 5 bases, the J end by 6 bases, with 10 bases between. In DNA form, the CDR3 reads TGTGCCAGCAGCAAAAGGGGTCATGGCTACACCTTC. Its translation is CASSKRGHGYTF.

Turning to this clone: One junction end does not reproduce the germline sequence, and a read error may be involved. The rearrangement links TRBV10-1 to TRBJ1-3; D is ambiguous. This CDR3 spans 13 amino acids. Germline values: CDR1 WNHNN, CDR2 SYGVQD (reference sequence). CDR3 protein: CASCDGSGNTIYF. The CDR3 DNA sequence: TGCGCCAGCTGTGACGGCTCTGGAAACACCATATATTTT.

V usage is TRBV2 and J usage is TRBJ2-3; TRBD2 agrees at 8 bases. The CDR3 totals 13 residues. The V and J ends lost 7 bases and 5 bases, in that order; junction bases with no gene match: 5. The germline gives CDR1 SNHLY, CDR2 FYNNEI. The CDR3 sequence is CASTVAGRDTQYF. DNA of the CDR3: TGTGCCAGCACGGTAGCGGGGCGAGATACGCAGTATTTT.

This rearrangement joins TRBV14 to TRBJ1-3; D remains ambiguous. The germline V and J ends were trimmed by 7 bases and 0 bases, with 16 bases remaining between them. Germline V gene lookup returns CDR1 SGHDN and CDR2 FVKESK. The CDR3 runs to 16 residues. The CDR3 DNA follows: TGTGCCAGCACCGAGCGTGGAGGCCGCTCTGGAAACACCATATATTTT. Protein sequence: CASTERGGRSGNTIYF.

The chain carries TRBV11-2 and TRBJ1-2, with D unresolved. V lost 4 bases and J 8 bases, leaving 8 bases between the germline ends. The CDR3 runs to 11 residues. The germline gives CDR1 SGHAT, CDR2 FQNNGV. CDR3 region: CASSWGIGYTF. In DNA form, the CDR3 reads TGTGCCAGCAGCTGGGGTATAGGCTACACCTTC.